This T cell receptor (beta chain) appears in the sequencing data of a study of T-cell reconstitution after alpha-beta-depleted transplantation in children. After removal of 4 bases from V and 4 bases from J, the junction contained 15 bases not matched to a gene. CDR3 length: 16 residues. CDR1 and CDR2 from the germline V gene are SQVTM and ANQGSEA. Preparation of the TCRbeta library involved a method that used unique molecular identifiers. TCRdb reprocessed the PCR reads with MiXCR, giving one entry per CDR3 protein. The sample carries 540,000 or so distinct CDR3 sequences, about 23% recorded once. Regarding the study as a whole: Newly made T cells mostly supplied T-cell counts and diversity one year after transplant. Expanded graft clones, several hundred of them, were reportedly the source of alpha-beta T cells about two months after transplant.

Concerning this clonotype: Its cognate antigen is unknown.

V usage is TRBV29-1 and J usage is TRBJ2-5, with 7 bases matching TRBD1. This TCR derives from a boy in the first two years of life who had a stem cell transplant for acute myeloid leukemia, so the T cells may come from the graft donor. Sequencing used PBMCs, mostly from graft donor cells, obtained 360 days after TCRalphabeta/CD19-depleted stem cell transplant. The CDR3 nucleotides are TGCAGCGTTGGCCCCCCACGACAGGGTGGGGCAGAGACCCAGTACTTC. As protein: CSVGPPRQGGAETQYF.